The 20 T cell receptor beta chains below all came from one sample that was sequenced in a study of OX40 agonist ivuxolimab in advanced cancers. Profiled with immunoSEQ multiplex PCR; TCRdb holds only in-frame clones, not every one. This sample has approximately 16,000 clones; about four fifths occur once, and the top ten carry 9.5% to 15%. This sample comprised CD4+ or CD8+ T cells sorted from blood, obtained in a trial of the OX40 agonist ivuxolimab. The source of these receptors is an adult with an advanced solid tumor such as melanoma, head and neck, liver or kidney cancer.

The chain couples TRBV27 to TRBJ2-3; D remains unclear. The CDR3 is 11 amino acids. The V end lost 8 bases, the J end lost 4 bases, and 7 bases lay between the germline ends. Germline lookup yields CDR1 MNHEY and CDR2 SMNVEV (reference sequence). CDR3 nucleotides: TGTGCCAGCGAAGGCGCAGATACGCAGTATTTT. Translated: CASEGADTQYF.

The chain is built from TRBV7-8 and TRBJ1-2; a weak D match, TRBD1 (6 bases). Trimming took off 1 base at V and 0 bases at J, with 6 bases between the two ends. Per germline, CDR1 SGHVS and CDR2 FQNEAQ. This CDR3 is 14 amino acids long. CDR3 coding DNA: TGTGCCAGCAGCTTAGGACAGGCTAACTATGGCTACACCTTC. This sequence encodes CASSLGQANYGYTF.

This rearrangement joins TRBV7-6 to TRBJ1-6, with TRBD1 matching over 8 bases. V dropped 4 bases and J dropped 8; count of bases not matched to a gene: 4. The CDR3 sequence is 14 residues long. Germline V gives CDR1 SGHVS, CDR2 FNYEAQ. The CDR3 sequence is CASSSGQGDSPLHF. DNA for the CDR3: TGTGCCAGCAGCTCTGGACAGGGAGATTCACCCCTCCACTTT.

V usage is TRBV7-2 and J usage is TRBJ1-5; D call uncertain. Germline-derived CDR1 and CDR2 are SGHTA and FQGNSA. V was trimmed by 10 bases and J by 6 bases, leaving 16 bases between them. CDR3 size: 13 residues. CDR3 nucleotides: TGTGCCACCTCCCCACAGAACGGTCAGCCCCAGCATTTT. As protein: CATSPQNGQPQHF.

The J gene is TRBJ2-2, the V gene TRBV7-2; D remains unclear. V dropped 1 base and J dropped 4 bases, with 10 bases sitting between them. CDR1 is SGHTA, CDR2 FQGNSA, per germline. This CDR3 region has 15 residues. The DNA for the CDR3 is TGTGCCAGCAGCTTAGGACCCACGCTCACCGGGGAGCTGTTTTTT. Amino acid sequence: CASSLGPTLTGELFF. The entire variable domain, with the rest obtained from reference TRBV7-2 and TRBJ2-2, is as follows: GAGVSQSPSNKVTEKGKDVELRCDPISGHTALYWYRQSLGQGLEFLIYFQGNSAPDKSGLPSDRFSAERTGGSVSTLTIQRTQQEDSAVYLCASSLGPTLTGELFFGEGSRLTVL.

This clone was picked up a small number of times. The chain recombines TRBV6-4 with TRBJ2-3; the D gene is possibly TRBD2 (5 bases). Germline V lookup: CDR1 MRHNA, CDR2 SNTAGT. This CDR3 has 14 amino acids. V was trimmed by 5 bases and J by 2 bases, leaving 11 bases between them. In DNA form, the CDR3 reads TGTGCCAGCAGTCCGACTACACCCACAGATACGCAGTATTTT. Amino acid sequence: CASSPTTPTDTQYF.

V usage is TRBV6-1 and J usage is TRBJ1-2; no clear D gene. The germline CDR1 and CDR2 sequences are MNHNS and SASEGT. The CDR3 length is 13 residues. Trimming cost V 2 bases and J 5 bases, with 9 bases left between them. The CDR3 DNA is TGTGCCAGCAGTGAACTACACGTGTATGGCTACACCTTC. Translation gives CASSELHVYGYTF.

As to this clone: At one end, the junction sequence differs from germline, possibly due to a read error. This sequence joins TRBV7-7 and TRBJ2-5; possibly TRBD1 for D (6 bases). CDR3 size: 14 residues. CDR1 is SSHAT and CDR2 is FNYEAQ in the germline V gene (reference sequence). The CDR3, as DNA: TGTGCTAGCAGCTTAGGACAGACCCAAGAGACCCAGTACTTC. It specifies CASSLGQTQETQYF.

This rearrangement joins TRBV7-9 to TRBJ2-7, with D tentatively TRBD2 (5 bases). The germline gives CDR1 SEHNR, CDR2 FQNEAQ (reference sequence). The CDR3 sequence is 12 residues long. Trimming took off 5 bases at V and 5 bases at J, with 10 bases between the two ends. Written as DNA, the CDR3 is TGTGCCAGCAGCCTTACTAGAAACGAGCAGTACTTC. Protein product: CASSLTRNEQYF.

Note on this clone: The sample contains more than one DNA sequence encoding this CDR3. The CDR3 nucleotides are TGTGCCAGCAGCTCATACCGGGACAGGGGTGACGAGCAGTACTTC. This translates into CASSSYRDRGDEQYF. V is TRBV5-6 and J is TRBJ2-7; 10 bases map to TRBD1. This CDR3 is built from 15 residues. Germline V gene lookup returns CDR1 SGHDT and CDR2 YYEEEE. The J segment lost 5 bases and the V segment lost 3 bases, leaving 8 bases of the junction unmatched.

The V gene is TRBV5-1, the J gene TRBJ1-2; D possibly corresponds to TRBD1 (5 bases). The V end was cut by 3 bases, the J end by 2 bases, with 8 bases between. The length of the CDR3 is 13 residues. From germline, CDR1 is SGHRS and CDR2 YFSETQ. CDR3 nucleotides: TGCGCCAGCAGCTCTGGGGGGAACTATGGCTACACCTTC. This gives the protein CASSSGGNYGYTF.

This chain connects TRBV5-7 to TRBJ1-2; D might be TRBD1 (5 bases). TRBV5-7 is recorded as an ORF, its role being uncertain. This CDR3 comprises 12 residues. V was shortened by 4 bases and J by 5 bases, with 9 bases between the two germline ends. The CDR3 nucleotides read TGTGCCAGCAGCCAGGGCGGGTATGGCTACACCTTC. This encodes CASSQGGYGYTF.

The chain employs TRBV7-9 and TRBJ2-7; D might be TRBD2 (6 bases). V lost 5 bases to trimming and J lost 4 bases, with 12 bases between them. This CDR3 comprises 13 residues. Germline V lookup: CDR1 SEHNR, CDR2 FQNEAQ (reference sequence). The CDR3, as DNA: TGTGCCAGCAGCCGAGACGGGAGTTACGAGCAGTACTTC. It yields the protein CASSRDGSYEQYF.

The genes are TRBV4-1 and TRBJ1-2; unclear D gene. Germline loops: CDR1 MGHRA, CDR2 YSYEKL. The CDR3 has 13 amino acids. Trimming took off 0 bases at V and 3 bases at J, with 5 bases between the two ends. CDR3 loop: CASSQESDYGYTF. The CDR3 DNA reads as TGCGCCAGCAGCCAAGAGTCGGACTATGGCTACACCTTC.

The chain is built from TRBV5-6 and TRBJ2-1, with TRBD1 matching 9 bases. CDR1 is SGHDT, CDR2 YYEEEE, per germline. The CDR3 is 15 amino acids. Trimming at V came to 2 bases and at J to 3 bases, leaving 3 bases not matched to a gene. CDR3 DNA sequence: TGTGCCAGCAGCTTCGGGACAGGGAACTACAATGAGCAGTTCTTC. Protein product: CASSFGTGNYNEQFF.

V gene TRBV27 combines with J gene TRBJ2-7; 9 bases line up with TRBD1. The CDR3 extends over 17 amino acids. Germline loops: CDR1 MNHEY, CDR2 SMNVEV (reference sequence). With V trimmed by 3 bases and J by 2 bases, 11 bases remained unmatched. The CDR3 spells CASSFVYTGGSAYEQYF. The CDR3, as DNA: TGTGCCAGCAGTTTTGTATATACAGGGGGCAGTGCCTACGAGCAGTACTTC.

This chain connects TRBV18 to TRBJ2-3; the D gene is possibly TRBD1 (5 bases). The CDR3 extends over 16 amino acids. Looked up from germline, CDR1 is KGHSH and CDR2 is LQKENI. Trimming removed 4 bases from V and 1 base from J, with 15 bases in between. CDR3 residues: CASSHKQAKGTDTQYF. The CDR3 DNA reads as TGTGCCAGCTCACACAAACAGGCGAAGGGCACAGATACGCAGTATTTT.

CDR3 residues: CASSQVSGYYEQYF. The CDR3 DNA sequence: TGTGCCAGCAGCCAAGTGTCAGGGTACTACGAGCAGTACTTC. The V and J genes are TRBV14 and TRBJ2-7; weak D call: TRBD1 (5 bases). The ends were cut back, 1 base at V and 3 bases at J, with 10 bases in the middle. This CDR3 contains 14 residues. Germline CDR1 reads SGHDN; CDR2 reads FVKESK. The full variable domain, with the rest looked up from reference TRBV14 and TRBJ2-7, is EAGVTQFPSHSVIEKGQTVTLRCDPISGHDNLYWYRRVMGKEIKFLLHFVKESKQDESGMPNNRFLAERTGGTYSTLKVQPAELEDSGVYFCASSQVSGYYEQYFGPGTRLTVT.

V gene TRBV4-1 combines with J gene TRBJ2-1; 7 bases are shared with TRBD1. Germline V gene sequence: CDR1 MGHRA, CDR2 YSYEKL. The V and J ends lost 3 bases and 3 bases, in that order; junction bases with no gene match: 14. This CDR3 is built from 18 residues. The CDR3 here is CASSQVGMDRNYYNEQFF. CDR3 nucleotides: TGCGCCAGCAGCCAGGTGGGGATGGACAGGAATTACTACAATGAGCAGTTCTTC.

The chain joins TRBV5-6 to TRBJ2-3; 11 bases map to TRBD2. The CDR3 covers 16 residues. Germline V gene data show CDR1 as SGHDT and CDR2 as YYEEEE. V gave up 4 bases and J gave up 5 bases; unmatched junction bases: 9. This CDR3 reads CASSIETSGVGDTQYF. In DNA form, the CDR3 reads TGTGCCAGCAGCATCGAGACTAGCGGGGTAGGAGATACGCAGTATTTT.